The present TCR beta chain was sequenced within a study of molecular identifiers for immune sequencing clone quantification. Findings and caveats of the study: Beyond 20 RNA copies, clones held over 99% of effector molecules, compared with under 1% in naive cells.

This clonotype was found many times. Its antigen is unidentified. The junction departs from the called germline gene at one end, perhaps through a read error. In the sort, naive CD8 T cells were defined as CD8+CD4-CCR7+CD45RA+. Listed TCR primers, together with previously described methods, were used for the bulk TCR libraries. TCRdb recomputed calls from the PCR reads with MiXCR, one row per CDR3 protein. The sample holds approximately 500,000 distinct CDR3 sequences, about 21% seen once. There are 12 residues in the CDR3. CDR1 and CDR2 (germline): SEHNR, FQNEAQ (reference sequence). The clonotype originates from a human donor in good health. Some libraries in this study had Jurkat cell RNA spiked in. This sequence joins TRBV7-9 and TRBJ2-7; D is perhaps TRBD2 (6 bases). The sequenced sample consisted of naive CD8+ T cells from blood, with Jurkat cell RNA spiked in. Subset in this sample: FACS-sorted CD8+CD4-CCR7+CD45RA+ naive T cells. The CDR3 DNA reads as TGTGCCAGCAGCTTAGCGGGGGGTTTATCGTCGTTC. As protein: CASSLAGGLSSF. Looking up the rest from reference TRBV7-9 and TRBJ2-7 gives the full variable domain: DTGVSQNPRHKITKRGQNVTFRCDPISEHNRLYWYRQTLGQGPEFLTYFQNEAQLEKSRLLSDRFSAERPKGSFSTLEIQRTEQGDSAMYLCASSLAGGLSSFGPGTRLTVT.